Each of the 10 T cell receptor beta chains below was sequenced from the same sample in a study of identical twins. From the 5' RACE reads, TCRdb called clonotypes with MiXCR, one entry per CDR3 protein. The sample lists approximately 240,000 distinct CDR3 sequences; around 15% were seen once. Sequencing was done on a sample of memory (CD45RO+) T cells sorted from blood. The receptors derive from a woman younger than 35 in good health.

This clonotype was recorded at least ten times. The gene calls are TRBV6-5 and TRBJ2-3; TRBD2 is a possible D gene (6 bases). Looked up from germline, CDR1 is MNHEY and CDR2 is SVGAGI. V lost 6 bases, J lost 0 bases, and 10 bases lay in between. CDR3 length: 14 amino acids. Here the CDR3 DNA reads TGTGCCAGCAGCTCGGGGACTAGCACAGATACGCAGTATTTT. Translating gives CASSSGTSTDTQYF.

This chain uses TRBV20-1 with TRBJ2-3; 11 bases match TRBD2. V shed 4 bases, J shed 6 bases, and the junction held 9 bases outside the gene matches. This CDR3 comprises 15 residues. Germline CDR1 is DFQATT and CDR2 is SNEGSKA (reference sequence). CDR3 coding DNA: TGCAGTGCTACAACTAGCGGGAGAGGAGGCGATACGCAGTATTTT. Translated, it gives CSATTSGRGGDTQYF.

V is TRBV19 and J is TRBJ2-3; D possibly uses TRBD1 or TRBD2 (5 bases each). V lost 4 bases, J lost 3 bases, and 11 bases lay in between. This CDR3 region has 14 residues. Germline assignment: CDR1 LNHDA and CDR2 SQIVND (reference sequence). The CDR3, as DNA: TGTGCCAGTAGTACCCGGGACGTAACAGATACGCAGTATTTT. Encoded protein: CASSTRDVTDTQYF.

V is TRBV21-1 and J is TRBJ2-1; TRBD2 was called by the table and not checked on the DNA. TRBV21-1 is tagged as a pseudogene. The CDR3 has 16 residues. The CDR3 loop reads CASSQTGTRVWYEQFF. The CDR3 nucleotides read TGTGCCAGCAGCCAAACTGGGACTAGAGTTTGGTATGAGCAGTTCTTC.

This sequence joins TRBV12-3 or TRBV12-4 and TRBJ2-1; maybe TRBD1 (6 bases). Trimming took 4 bases from V and 7 from J, leaving 17 bases between them. There are 15 residues in the CDR3. As DNA, the CDR3 is TGTGCCAGCAGTTGGGCCGGTGATGGGACAAATGAGCAGTTCTTC. This sequence encodes CASSWAGDGTNEQFF.

In this sample, this clonotype turned up a few times. The chain combines TRBV29-1 with TRBJ1-5; tentative D call: TRBD1 (5 bases). The CDR3 totals 14 residues. V was shortened by 7 bases and J by 4 bases, with 17 bases between the two germline ends. Germline V gives CDR1 SQVTM, CDR2 ANQGSEA. The CDR3 DNA follows: TGCAGCGCCAGTTCGGGCAGGGAAAATCAGCCCCAGCATTTT. Translated, it gives CSASSGRENQPQHF.

This clonotype was seen a handful of times. V is TRBV15 and J is TRBJ2-5, with D uncertain. There are 11 residues in the CDR3. The V gene lost 6 bases and the J gene lost 3 bases, with 5 bases spanning the gap. CDR1 and CDR2 from the germline V gene are LNHNV and YYDKDF (reference sequence). The CDR3 loop is CATREEETQYF. The CDR3 bases are TGTGCCACCAGGGAAGAAGAGACCCAGTACTTC.

This clonotype has only one observation. The gene calls are TRBV29-1 and TRBJ2-5; D is perhaps TRBD2 (6 bases). In germline, CDR1 is SQVTM, CDR2 ANQGSEA. The CDR3 covers 14 residues. Trimming took off 1 base at V and 7 bases at J, with 16 bases between the two ends. The CDR3 is CSVEVLGGPGTQYF. The CDR3 DNA reads as TGCAGCGTTGAAGTTCTGGGGGGTCCCGGGACCCAGTACTTC.

This clonotype was observed a few times. The gene calls are TRBV29-1 and TRBJ2-5; 8 positions match TRBD2. The length of the CDR3 is 12 residues. The ends lost 7 bases at V and 3 bases at J; junction bases unmatched: 4. Looked up from germline, CDR1 is SQVTM and CDR2 is ANQGSEA. This chain's CDR3 is CSETSAEETQYF. The CDR3, as DNA: TGCAGCGAGACTAGCGCTGAAGAGACCCAGTACTTC.

This clonotype showed up just a few times. The chain links TRBV12-3 or TRBV12-4 to TRBJ2-7; D is unresolved. This CDR3 has 15 amino acids. Trimming took off 7 bases at V and 1 base at J, with 17 bases between the two ends. The CDR3 DNA is TGTGCCAGCAACCTTGGTGGAGTGGGGTCCTACGAGCAGTACTTC. Its translation: CASNLGGVGSYEQYF.